This T cell receptor (beta chain) is from a study of CD8 T cells in ankylosing spondylitis. On this clonotype itself: Antigen: not known.

The TCR beta libraries were generated through quantitative 5'-RACE incorporating molecular barcodes. Each CDR3 protein gets one entry after TCRdb re-called the 5' RACE reads with MiXCR. The table includes 500,000 or so distinct CDR3 sequences, under 5.5% detected once. Trimming stripped 1 base from V and 11 bases from J, with 12 bases between. This CDR3 contains 13 residues. Germline CDR1 is SGHVS and CDR2 is FNYEAQ. General study results and limits: Seemingly characteristic of ankylosing spondylitis blood was a TCR beta motif consisting of 7 or 8 highly homologous variants.

The sample taken for sequencing was blood, either unsorted or a sorted T cell fraction (not recorded which). V gene TRBV7-6 combines with J gene TRBJ2-1; a weak D match, TRBD1 (6 bases). The sequence was obtained from a male donor with ankylosing spondylitis. The CDR3 loop is CASSLGGGRKQFF. Written as DNA, the CDR3 is TGTGCCAGCAGCTTAGGAGGGGGTCGTAAGCAGTTCTTC.